This T cell receptor (beta chain) emerged from a study of CXCR3-negative and CXCR3-positive naive CD8 T cells. Study conclusions and caveats: Naive cells positive for CXCR3 carried more hydrophobic TRB CDR3s than CXCR3-negative ones.

The authors made the TRB cDNA libraries by 5' RACE using UMI labels. TCRdb re-called the 5' RACE reads; every CDR3 protein appears as one record, without DNA. The sample features around 60,000 distinct CDR3 sequences, with about 0.78% in its top ten. With regard to this clonotype: Its specificity is unknown.

The naive CD8+ gate required CD45RO-CCR7+CD27+CD95- phenotype. Germline V gene lookup returns CDR1 MDHEN and CDR2 SYDVKM. There are 19 residues in the CDR3. The TCR comes from a human donor in good health. Some clones in this sample may be carry-over from other donors' samples. Sequenced material: naive CXCR3+ CD8+ T cells from blood. Subset denoted: CD45RO-CCR7+CD27+CD95- naive CD8+ T cells expressing CXCR3 (TNR3+). This chain links TRBV28 with TRBJ2-7; TCRdb proposes TRBD2, but this gene call is untestable without DNA. The CDR3 spells CASSFSGTSGRSTSYEQYF.